This entry is about one T cell receptor (beta chain). The antigen remains undetermined. The time point here: baseline pretreatment blood. Treatment specified: 15 Gy SBRT to primary tumor, nephrectomy 4 weeks later. Blood was sampled at baseline, 2 weeks and 4 weeks after SBRT. The tumor was a clear cell renal cell carcinoma. The V gene's germline CDR1 is MNHNY and CDR2 SVGAGI (reference sequence). The length of the CDR3 is 12 residues. The V gene lost 6 bases and the J gene lost 2 bases, with 6 bases spanning the gap. Data came from immunoSEQ multiplex PCR; TCRdb stores just in-frame clones and leaves some out. The data show 130,000 or so clones, approximately 91% seen once. This record comes from a study of radiation and T cells in renal cell carcinoma. Study-level results: From baseline, blood top tumor clonotypes peaked at 2 weeks post-radiation.

The TCR comes from a woman in her fifties or sixties with renal cell carcinoma. This chain links TRBV6-6 with TRBJ2-3; D uncertain. This material consisted of blood, taken from a patient whose treatment included radiotherapy and nephrectomy. The CDR3 protein is CASRGLTDTQYF. DNA of the CDR3: TGTGCCAGCAGGGGCCTCACAGATACGCAGTATTTT.